This T cell receptor beta chain derives from a study of beta chain features in type 1 diabetes. Points from the study as a whole: Significant though moderate, a shortening of TCRB CDR3s appeared in all four CD4+ subsets of Type 1 diabetes patients.

V was pared by 5 bases and J by 5 bases, with 17 bases between. The CDR3 is 15 amino acids. Germline V lookup: CDR1 SEHNR, CDR2 FQNEAQ (reference sequence). Sequenced material consisted of expressed TCRB transcripts (all of the isolated RNA was reverse transcribed). The assay was immunoSEQ multiplex PCR, and TCRdb's table has in-frame clones only and misses some. The sample lists 300,000 to 400,000 clones, roughly a tenth occurring once. This clone was detected ten times or more. Its matching antigen is unknown. The sample taken for sequencing was central memory CD4+ T cells from blood. The origin of this receptor is a young man with type 1 diabetes. V is TRBV7-9 and J is TRBJ2-3, with D possibly TRBD2 on 7 matching bases. The DNA of the CDR3 is TGTGCCAGCAGCACGAAGGGGGGGCAGAGAGATACGCAGTATTTT. Translated: CASSTKGGQRDTQYF. The entire variable domain, with the rest obtained from reference TRBV7-9 and TRBJ2-3, is as follows: DTGVSQNPRHKITKRGQNVTFRCDPISEHNRLYWYRQTLGQGPEFLTYFQNEAQLEKSRLLSDRFSAERPKGSFSTLEIQRTEQGDSAMYLCASSTKGGQRDTQYFGPGTRLTVL.